These 27 T cell receptor beta chains came from one sample sequenced in a study of T cell repertoires in ileal Crohn's disease. Generated by immunoSEQ multiplex PCR, the TCRdb table keeps only in-frame clones and is missing some. The sample lists some 4,000 clones; about 80% were seen once. Sequenced material: ileal tissue. These receptors were collected from an adult with Crohn's disease.

J is TRBJ1-5 and V is TRBV5-1; 9 bases align to TRBD1. V lost 4 bases and J lost 1; bases outside the gene matches: 3. This CDR3 has 15 amino acids. CDR1 is SGHRS and CDR2 is YFSETQ in the germline V gene. CDR3 in DNA: TGCGCCAGCAGCCCCGGGACAGGGAGCAATCAGCCCCAGCATTTT. Protein: CASSPGTGSNQPQHF.

The chain joins TRBV7-9 to TRBJ2-5; D unresolved. V lost 1 base and J 3 bases, leaving 3 bases between the germline ends. CDR1 is SEHNR, CDR2 FQNEAQ, per germline (reference sequence). This CDR3 is 12 amino acids long. The CDR3 DNA is TGTGCCAGCAGCTTAGATAAAGAGACCCAGTACTTC. It encodes CASSLDKETQYF.

This chain connects TRBV2 to TRBJ2-1; TRBD1 is a possible D gene (6 bases). Trimming left V 5 bases short and J 14 bases short, with 16 bases between. The CDR3 runs 12 residues. Germline V CDR1 and CDR2: SNHLY, FYNNEI. The CDR3 loop is CASSNRAPREFF. CDR3 sequence (DNA): TGTGCCAGCAGTAACAGGGCTCCCAGAGAGTTCTTC.

The V gene is TRBV2, the J gene TRBJ2-3; D perhaps matches TRBD2 (6 bases). CDR1 is SNHLY and CDR2 is FYNNEI in the germline V gene. The germline V and J ends were trimmed by 7 bases and 4 bases, with 18 bases remaining between them. The length of the CDR3 is 15 residues. This CDR3 is CASNDPGGGSDTQYF. The CDR3 bases are TGTGCCAGCAATGACCCCGGGGGTGGGTCAGATACGCAGTATTTT.

The V gene is TRBV18, the J gene TRBJ1-6; D unresolved. The V end lost 3 bases, the J end lost 7 bases, and 16 bases lay between the germline ends. Looked up from germline, CDR1 is KGHSH and CDR2 is LQKENI. The CDR3 covers 16 residues. CDR3 nucleotide sequence: TGTGCCAGCTCACCGTCGAATCGGTTATCAAATTCACCCCTCCACTTT. It codes for CASSPSNRLSNSPLHF.

This clone was picked up a small number of times. This chain joins TRBV2 and TRBJ2-1; TRBD2 agrees at 7 bases. J was trimmed by 9 bases and V by 3 bases; bases with no gene match: 11. Germline CDR1 reads SNHLY; CDR2 reads FYNNEI. CDR3 size: 15 residues. In DNA, the CDR3 is TGTGCCAGCAGTGAGCCCCGGGACTACGACGGTGAGCAGTTCTTC. It translates to CASSEPRDYDGEQFF.

The genes are TRBV19 and TRBJ2-2; 7 bases agree with TRBD2. The CDR3 consists of 14 residues. The trim removed 10 bases at V and 0 bases at J, leaving 5 bases unmatched. Germline-derived CDR1 and CDR2 are LNHDA and SQIVND (reference sequence). In nucleotides, the CDR3 is TGTGCCACTCAGCGGGGCGCGAACACCGGGGAGCTGTTTTTT. Protein: CATQRGANTGELFF. Filled out from reference TRBV19 and TRBJ2-2, the complete variable domain reads DGGITQSPKYLFRKEGQNVTLSCEQNLNHDAMYWYRQDPGQGLRLIYYSQIVNDFQKGDIAEGYSVSREKKESFPLTVTSAQKNPTAFYLCATQRGANTGELFFGEGSRLTVL.

Remarks on this clone: This sample also contains other DNA sequences that code for the same CDR3. V gene TRBV18 combines with J gene TRBJ2-7, with 7 positions matching TRBD1. V trimming: 6 bases; J trimming: 0 bases; junction bases outside the gene matches: 8. The germline CDR1 and CDR2 sequences are KGHSH and LQKENI. The CDR3 loop spans 15 amino acids. The CDR3 DNA sequence: TGTGCCAGCTCCCCCCGACAGGGTACCTCCTACGAGCAGTACTTC. Its protein product is CASSPRQGTSYEQYF.

CDR3 in DNA: TGTGCCAGCAGTTTTACGGGTGCAACTAATGAAAAACTGTTTTTT. Its translation: CASSFTGATNEKLFF. The rearrangement links TRBV28 to TRBJ1-4; D is ambiguous. V was clipped by 3 bases and J by 0 bases, with 8 bases between them. CDR3 size: 15 residues. From germline, CDR1 is MDHEN and CDR2 SYDVKM.

The genes are TRBV18 and TRBJ2-7; TRBD2 is a possible D gene (6 bases). Germline CDR1 KGHSH, CDR2 LQKENI. With 5 bases removed from V and 0 bases from J, the gap between germline ends came to 11 bases. The CDR3 runs 14 residues. In DNA form, the CDR3 reads TGTGCCAGCTCAGCCCGGGACTTCTCCTACGAGCAGTACTTC. It translates to CASSARDFSYEQYF.

The rearrangement joins TRBV19 to TRBJ2-1; 14 positions agree with TRBD2. This CDR3 has 17 amino acids. With 7 bases clipped from V and 0 bases from J, the junction kept 5 bases outside the gene matches. Germline CDR1 LNHDA, CDR2 SQIVND (reference sequence). The CDR3 reads CASIGTSGGSSYNEQFF. The CDR3 nucleotides are TGTGCCAGTATCGGGACTAGCGGGGGAAGCTCCTACAATGAGCAGTTCTTC.

Note on this clone: The junction shows a germline mismatch at one end, possibly a read error. V and J are TRBV4-1 and TRBJ1-2; possibly TRBD1 for D (6 bases). The CDR3 is 16 residues long. Germline assignment: CDR1 MGHRA and CDR2 YSYEKL. CDR3 amino acids: CASSQVQGPNNYGHTF. CDR3 DNA: TGCGCCAGCAGCCAAGTACAGGGCCCGAATAACTATGGCCACACCTTC.

The rearrangement joins TRBV30 to TRBJ2-3; D ambiguous. The CDR3 has 13 amino acids. Trimming removed 2 bases at V and 2 bases at J, with 8 bases between. CDR1 is GTSNPN and CDR2 is SVGIG in the germline V gene (reference sequence). The CDR3 sequence: CAWSRPSTDTQYF. Written as DNA, the CDR3 is TGTGCCTGGAGTCGTCCCTCCACAGATACGCAGTATTTT.

This clone was counted a single time. The chain combines TRBV29-1 with TRBJ2-7, with D possibly being TRBD1 (5 bases). V shed 3 bases and J shed 4 bases, with 16 bases lying between them. This CDR3 comprises 14 residues. Germline assignment: CDR1 SQVTM and CDR2 ANQGSEA. This chain's CDR3 is CSVETDRSPYEQYF. The CDR3 region has the DNA TGCAGCGTTGAGACCGACAGATCTCCTTACGAGCAGTACTTC.

The genes are TRBV30 and TRBJ1-3; TRBD1 might be the D (5 bases). The CDR3 is 15 amino acids. Trimming stripped 0 bases from V and 3 bases from J, with 12 bases between. Germline lookup yields CDR1 GTSNPN and CDR2 SVGIG (reference sequence). For the CDR3, the DNA is TGTGCCTGGAGTGTACAGGCAGGAATTGGAAACACCATATATTTT. The encoded protein is CAWSVQAGIGNTIYF.

The chain employs TRBV7-9 and TRBJ2-1; TRBD1 aligns across 9 bases. The germline CDR1 and CDR2 sequences are SEHNR and FQNEAQ (reference sequence). The trim removed 5 bases at V and 4 bases at J, leaving 6 bases unmatched. The CDR3 is made up of 15 amino acids. This CDR3 reads CASSHDRGSYNEQFF. DNA of the CDR3: TGTGCCAGCAGCCACGACAGGGGGAGTTACAATGAGCAGTTCTTC.

The rearrangement joins TRBV5-1 to TRBJ2-1; 12 bases are shared with TRBD2. The V segment lost 1 base and the J segment 4 bases; nucleotides outside the gene matches: 6. CDR1 is SGHRS and CDR2 is YFSETQ in the germline V gene. The CDR3 length is 17 residues. The CDR3 reads CASSLTLAGGIYNEQFF. In nucleotides, the CDR3 is TGCGCCAGCAGCTTGACCCTAGCGGGGGGGATATACAATGAGCAGTTCTTC.

V is TRBV27 and J is TRBJ1-5; 10 nucleotides align to TRBD1. V lost 4 bases, J lost 3 bases, and 12 bases stayed unmatched. The CDR3 has 18 residues. Germline values: CDR1 MNHEY, CDR2 SMNVEV (reference sequence). For the CDR3, the DNA is TGTGCCAGCAGTTCCTACCCTACGACAGGGGGCTTCAATCAGCCCCAGCATTTT. It encodes CASSSYPTTGGFNQPQHF.

The chain uses TRBV6-5 and TRBJ1-1; 7 nucleotides match TRBD1. Germline trimming cut 6 bases from V and 6 bases from J; bases unmatched to any gene: 7. The CDR3 has 13 amino acids. From germline, CDR1 is MNHEY and CDR2 SVGAGI. In DNA, the CDR3 is TGTGCCAGCAGAAGGGGGCAGGTTGCTGAAGCTTTCTTT. Its protein is CASRRGQVAEAFF.

This clone was seen only once. V and J are TRBV2 and TRBJ2-3; D not certain. The germline V gene has CDR1 SNHLY and CDR2 FYNNEI. The CDR3 has 14 residues. The V end was cut by 1 base, the J end by 2 bases, with 7 bases between. The CDR3 DNA is TGTGCCAGCAGTGAAGATCTTGTCACAGATACGCAGTATTTT. It encodes CASSEDLVTDTQYF.

V and J are TRBV5-1 and TRBJ2-7; maybe TRBD1 (6 bases). Looked up from germline, CDR1 is SGHRS and CDR2 is YFSETQ. CDR3 length: 16 amino acids. The ends were cut back, 0 bases at V and 4 bases at J, with 17 bases in the middle. The CDR3 nucleotides read TGCGCCAGCAGCTTGGTAACGTTGGGGGCGGGTTACGAGCAGTACTTC. This translates into CASSLVTLGAGYEQYF.

The V gene is TRBV5-1, the J gene TRBJ1-6; D perhaps matches TRBD1 (6 bases). Germline assignment: CDR1 SGHRS and CDR2 YFSETQ. V was pared by 4 bases and J by 6 bases, with 11 bases between. The CDR3 sequence is 14 residues long. The chain's CDR3 is CASSPDSLNSPLHF. CDR3 nucleotide sequence: TGCGCCAGCAGCCCGGACAGTCTTAATTCACCCCTCCACTTT.

This sequence joins TRBV18 and TRBJ2-7, with 7 bases matching TRBD1. The junction had 13 bases not matched to a gene; V was cut back by 2 bases and J by 3 bases. This CDR3 has 17 amino acids. Germline V CDR1 and CDR2: KGHSH, LQKENI. The CDR3 nucleotides read TGTGCCAGCTCACCAGCCTTTTTGACAGGGCGGAGCTACGAGCAGTACTTC. This codes for CASSPAFLTGRSYEQYF.

The chain has TRBV2 and TRBJ1-1; 7 nucleotides match TRBD1. Trimming took 4 bases from V and 1 from J; bases not matched to a gene: 3. Per germline, CDR1 SNHLY and CDR2 FYNNEI. This CDR3 comprises 14 residues. CDR3 bases: TGTGCCAGCAGTGTGAGACAGGGGAACACTGAAGCTTTCTTT. Protein sequence: CASSVRQGNTEAFF.

The rearrangement uses TRBV5-1 and TRBJ2-4; D may be TRBD2 (5 bases). This CDR3 is built from 13 residues. Germline CDR1 reads SGHRS; CDR2 reads YFSETQ. The V end lost 4 bases, the J end lost 6 bases, and 11 bases lay between the germline ends. The CDR3 DNA reads TGCGCCAGCAGCCCGGGGTCACTAAACATTCAGTACTTC. Translated, it gives CASSPGSLNIQYF.

J is TRBJ2-2 and V is TRBV30; unclear D gene. Trimming cost V 0 bases and J 8 bases, with 10 bases left between them. Per germline, CDR1 GTSNPN and CDR2 SVGIG (reference sequence). The CDR3 length is 13 residues. Here the CDR3 reads CAWSVLRSGELFF. CDR3 sequence (DNA): TGTGCCTGGAGTGTACTCAGGTCGGGGGAGCTGTTTTTT.

This chain links TRBV18 with TRBJ2-3, with D unresolved. Trimming pared 5 bases from V and 4 bases from J, leaving 10 bases between. Germline CDR1 reads KGHSH; CDR2 reads LQKENI. The CDR3 length is 13 residues. The CDR3 sequence is CASSYQRSDTQYF. CDR3 nucleotide sequence: TGTGCCAGCTCATATCAGCGTTCAGATACGCAGTATTTT.